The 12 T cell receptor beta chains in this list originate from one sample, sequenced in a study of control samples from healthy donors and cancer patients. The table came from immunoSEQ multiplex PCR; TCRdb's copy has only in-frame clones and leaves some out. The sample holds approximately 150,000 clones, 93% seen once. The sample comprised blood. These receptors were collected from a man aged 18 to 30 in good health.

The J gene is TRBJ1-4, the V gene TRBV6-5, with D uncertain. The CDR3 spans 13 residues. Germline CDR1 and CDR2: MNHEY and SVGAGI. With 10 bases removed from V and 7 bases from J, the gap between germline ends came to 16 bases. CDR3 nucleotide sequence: TGTGCCACCCGGTTGGATCGGGGTGAAAAACTGTTTTTT. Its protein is CATRLDRGEKLFF.

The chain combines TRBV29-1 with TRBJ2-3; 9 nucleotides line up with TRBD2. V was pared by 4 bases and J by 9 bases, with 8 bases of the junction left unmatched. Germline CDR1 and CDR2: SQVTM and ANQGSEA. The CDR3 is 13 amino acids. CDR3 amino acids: CSVVFAGGVTQYF. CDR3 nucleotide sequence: TGCAGCGTTGTTTTTGCGGGAGGGGTAACGCAGTATTTT.

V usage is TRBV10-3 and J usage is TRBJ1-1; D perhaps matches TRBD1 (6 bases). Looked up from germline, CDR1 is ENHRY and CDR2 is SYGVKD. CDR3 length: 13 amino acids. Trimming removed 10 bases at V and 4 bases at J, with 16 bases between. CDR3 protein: CASVQGRVTEAFF. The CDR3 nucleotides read TGTGCCAGTGTCCAGGGGAGAGTCACTGAAGCTTTCTTT.

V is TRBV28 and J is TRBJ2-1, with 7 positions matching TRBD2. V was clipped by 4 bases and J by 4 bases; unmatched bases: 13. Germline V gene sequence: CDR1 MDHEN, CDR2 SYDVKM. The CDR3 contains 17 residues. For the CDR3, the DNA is TGTGCCAGCAGTTCTCTCCCCGGGAGGCGTACTTACAATGAGCAGTTCTTC. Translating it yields CASSSLPGRRTYNEQFF.

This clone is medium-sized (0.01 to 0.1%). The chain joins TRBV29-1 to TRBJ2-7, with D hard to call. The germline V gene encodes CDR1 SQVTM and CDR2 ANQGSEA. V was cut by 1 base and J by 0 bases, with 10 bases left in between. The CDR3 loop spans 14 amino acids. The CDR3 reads CSVEGPSASYEQYF. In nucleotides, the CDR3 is TGCAGCGTTGAAGGTCCATCGGCCTCCTACGAGCAGTACTTC.

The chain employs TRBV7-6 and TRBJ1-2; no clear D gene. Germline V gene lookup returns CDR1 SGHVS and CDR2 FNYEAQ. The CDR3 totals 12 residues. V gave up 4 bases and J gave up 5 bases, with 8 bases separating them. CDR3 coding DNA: TGTGCCAGCAGCTCGGATGGATATGGCTACACCTTC. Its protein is CASSSDGYGYTF.

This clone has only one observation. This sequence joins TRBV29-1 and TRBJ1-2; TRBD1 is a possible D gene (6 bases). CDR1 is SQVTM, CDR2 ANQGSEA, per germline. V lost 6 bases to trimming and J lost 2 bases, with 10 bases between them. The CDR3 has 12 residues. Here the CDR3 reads CSVRGGNYGYTF. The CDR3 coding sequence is TGCAGCGTCCGAGGGGGGAACTATGGCTACACCTTC.

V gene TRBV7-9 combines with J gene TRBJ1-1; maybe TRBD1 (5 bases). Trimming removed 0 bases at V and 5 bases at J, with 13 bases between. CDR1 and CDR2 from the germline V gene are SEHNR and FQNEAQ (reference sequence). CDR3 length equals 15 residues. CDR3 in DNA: TGTGCCAGCAGCTTAGCGGTGGGGGTTTGGACTGAAGCTTTCTTT. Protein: CASSLAVGVWTEAFF.

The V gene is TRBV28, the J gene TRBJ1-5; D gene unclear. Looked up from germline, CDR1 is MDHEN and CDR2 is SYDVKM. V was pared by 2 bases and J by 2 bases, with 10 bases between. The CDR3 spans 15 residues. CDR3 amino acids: CASSLGGFGNQPQHF. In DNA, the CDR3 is TGTGCCAGCAGTTTAGGCGGTTTCGGCAATCAGCCCCAGCATTTT.

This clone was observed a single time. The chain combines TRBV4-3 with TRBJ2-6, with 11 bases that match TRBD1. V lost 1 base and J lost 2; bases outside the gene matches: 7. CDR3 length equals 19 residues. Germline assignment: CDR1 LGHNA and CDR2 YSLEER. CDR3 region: CASSQGRWTGGAGANVLTF. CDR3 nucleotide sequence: TGCGCCAGCAGCCAAGGTAGATGGACAGGGGGCGCTGGGGCCAACGTCCTGACTTTC.

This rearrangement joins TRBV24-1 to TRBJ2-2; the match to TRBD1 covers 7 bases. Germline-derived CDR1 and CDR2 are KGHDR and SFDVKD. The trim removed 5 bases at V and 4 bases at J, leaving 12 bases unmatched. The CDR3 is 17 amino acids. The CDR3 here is CATSARPGTDFTGELFF. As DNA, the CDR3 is TGTGCCACCAGTGCCCGGCCCGGGACAGACTTCACCGGGGAGCTGTTTTTT.

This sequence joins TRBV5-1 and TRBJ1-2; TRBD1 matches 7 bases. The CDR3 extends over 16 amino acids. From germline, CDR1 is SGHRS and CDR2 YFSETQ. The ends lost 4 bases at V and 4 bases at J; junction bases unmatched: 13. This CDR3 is CASSGEQGLLGYGYTF. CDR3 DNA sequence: TGCGCCAGCAGCGGGGAACAGGGGCTTCTGGGCTATGGCTACACCTTC.